This T cell receptor (beta chain) was retrieved from a study of blood T cell repertoires in COVID-19. About the study: Nucleic acid was either cDNA or gDNA, and it came from T cells, B-cell-depleted T cells, or PBMCs.

Turning to this clone: Different DNA sequences within this sample yield the same CDR3.

Per the germline V gene, CDR1 is LGHNA and CDR2 is YNFKEQ. CDR3 size: 14 residues. V gave up 0 bases and J gave up 0 bases, with 5 bases separating them. TCRdb keeps only in-frame clones here, not all; method: immunoSEQ multiplex PCR. The data show around 330,000 clones, more than 90% seen once. Enrollees, about 18 to 100 years old, lived in 24 US areas. Membership in each cohort depended on participant-reported clinical history. Recovered status in Cohort 3 required two negative PCRs, clearance, or symptom resolution. The J gene is TRBJ1-1, the V gene TRBV4-2; no firm D call. This TCR was sampled from a man aged 55 to 70 who had recovered from COVID-19. Material: PBMCs or T cells enriched from blood (not recorded which). The CDR3 spells CASSQERLNTEAFF. In DNA form, the CDR3 reads TGTGCCAGCAGCCAAGAGAGATTGAACACTGAAGCTTTCTTT.